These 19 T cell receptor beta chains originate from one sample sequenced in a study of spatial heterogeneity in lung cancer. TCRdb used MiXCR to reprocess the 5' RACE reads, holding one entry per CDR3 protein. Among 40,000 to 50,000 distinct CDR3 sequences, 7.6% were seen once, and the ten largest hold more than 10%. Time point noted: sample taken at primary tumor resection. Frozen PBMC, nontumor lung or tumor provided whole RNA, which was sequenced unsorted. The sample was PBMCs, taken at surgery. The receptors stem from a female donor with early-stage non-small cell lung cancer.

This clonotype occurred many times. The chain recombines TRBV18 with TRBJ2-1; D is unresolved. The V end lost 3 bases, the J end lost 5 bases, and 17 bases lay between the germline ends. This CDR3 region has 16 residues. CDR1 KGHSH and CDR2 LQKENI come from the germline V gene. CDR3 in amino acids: CASSPRRSAPNNEQFF. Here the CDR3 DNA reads TGTGCCAGCTCACCTCGGCGAAGTGCCCCAAACAATGAGCAGTTCTTC.

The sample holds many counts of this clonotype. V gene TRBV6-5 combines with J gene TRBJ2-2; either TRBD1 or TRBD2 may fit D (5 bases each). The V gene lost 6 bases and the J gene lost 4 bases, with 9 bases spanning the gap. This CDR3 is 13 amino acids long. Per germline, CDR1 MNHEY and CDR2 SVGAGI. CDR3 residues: CASRGVSTGELFF. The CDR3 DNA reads TGTGCCAGCAGGGGGGTCAGCACCGGGGAGCTGTTTTTT.

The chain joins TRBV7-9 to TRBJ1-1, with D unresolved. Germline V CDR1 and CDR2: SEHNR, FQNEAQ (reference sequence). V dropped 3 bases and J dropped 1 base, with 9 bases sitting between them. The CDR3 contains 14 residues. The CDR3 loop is CASSLLGRNTEAFF. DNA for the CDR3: TGTGCCAGCAGCTTGTTAGGGAGGAACACTGAAGCTTTCTTT. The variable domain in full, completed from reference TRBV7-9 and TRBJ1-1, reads DTGVSQNPRHKITKRGQNVTFRCDPISEHNRLYWYRQTLGQGPEFLTYFQNEAQLEKSRLLSDRFSAERPKGSFSTLEIQRTEQGDSAMYLCASSLLGRNTEAFFGQGTRLTVV.

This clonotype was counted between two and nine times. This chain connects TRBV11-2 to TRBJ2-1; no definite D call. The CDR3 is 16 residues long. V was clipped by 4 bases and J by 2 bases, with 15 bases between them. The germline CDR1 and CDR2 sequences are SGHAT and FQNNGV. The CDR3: CASSSANMGTYNEQFF. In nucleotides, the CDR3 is TGTGCCAGCAGCTCAGCTAATATGGGAACCTACAATGAGCAGTTCTTC.

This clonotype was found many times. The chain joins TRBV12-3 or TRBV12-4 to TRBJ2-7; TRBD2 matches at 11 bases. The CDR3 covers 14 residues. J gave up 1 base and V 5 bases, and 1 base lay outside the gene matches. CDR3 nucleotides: TGTGCCAGCAGTACTAGCGGGGGATCCTACGAGCAGTACTTC. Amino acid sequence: CASSTSGGSYEQYF.

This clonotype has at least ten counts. The CDR3, as DNA: TGTGCCAGCAGTCAAAAGGGACTGACAAAGCAGTATTTT. It is translated as CASSQKGLTKQYF. The chain uses TRBV6-2 or TRBV6-3 and TRBJ2-3, with D possibly TRBD2 on 6 matching bases. This CDR3 contains 13 residues. Trimming stripped 5 bases from V and 11 bases from J, with 17 bases between. Germline V gene sequence: CDR1 MNHEY, CDR2 SVGEGT.

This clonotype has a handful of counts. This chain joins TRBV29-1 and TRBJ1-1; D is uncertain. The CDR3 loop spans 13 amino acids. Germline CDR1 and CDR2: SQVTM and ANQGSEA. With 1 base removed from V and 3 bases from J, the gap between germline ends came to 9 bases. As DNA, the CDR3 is TGCAGCGTTGAAGGGGTGGGCTACACTGAAGCTTTCTTT. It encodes CSVEGVGYTEAFF.

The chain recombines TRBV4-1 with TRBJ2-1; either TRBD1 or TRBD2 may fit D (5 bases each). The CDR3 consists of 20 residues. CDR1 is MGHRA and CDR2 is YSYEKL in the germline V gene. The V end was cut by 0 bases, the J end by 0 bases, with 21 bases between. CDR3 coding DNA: TGCGCCAGCAGCCAAGAACTTGAGGTGGGGGTAGTACTCTCCTACAATGAGCAGTTCTTC. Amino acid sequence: CASSQELEVGVVLSYNEQFF.

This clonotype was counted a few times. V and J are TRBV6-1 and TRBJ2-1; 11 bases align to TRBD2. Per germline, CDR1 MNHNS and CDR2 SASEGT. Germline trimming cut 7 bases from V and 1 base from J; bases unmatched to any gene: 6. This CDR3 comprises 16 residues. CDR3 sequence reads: CASTLSGGASYNEQFF. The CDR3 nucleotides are TGTGCCAGCACCCTTAGCGGGGGGGCGTCCTACAATGAGCAGTTCTTC.

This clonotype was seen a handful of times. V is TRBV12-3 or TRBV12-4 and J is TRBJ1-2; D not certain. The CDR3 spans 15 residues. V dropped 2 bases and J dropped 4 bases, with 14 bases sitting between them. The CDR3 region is CASSLNSRNPYGYTF. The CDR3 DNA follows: TGTGCCAGCAGTTTAAACAGTAGGAACCCCTATGGCTACACCTTC.

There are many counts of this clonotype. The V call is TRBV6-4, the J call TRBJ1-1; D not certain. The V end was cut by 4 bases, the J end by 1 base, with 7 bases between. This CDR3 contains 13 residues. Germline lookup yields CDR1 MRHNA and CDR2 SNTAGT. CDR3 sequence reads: CASSAMENTEAFF. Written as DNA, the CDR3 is TGTGCCAGCAGTGCTATGGAGAACACTGAAGCTTTCTTT.

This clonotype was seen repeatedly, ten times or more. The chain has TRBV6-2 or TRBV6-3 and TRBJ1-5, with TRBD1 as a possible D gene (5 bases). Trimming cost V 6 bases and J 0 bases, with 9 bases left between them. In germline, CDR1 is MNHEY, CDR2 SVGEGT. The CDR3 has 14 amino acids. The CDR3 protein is CASSVGDSNQPQHF. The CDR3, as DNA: TGTGCCAGCAGCGTAGGGGATAGCAATCAGCCCCAGCATTTT.

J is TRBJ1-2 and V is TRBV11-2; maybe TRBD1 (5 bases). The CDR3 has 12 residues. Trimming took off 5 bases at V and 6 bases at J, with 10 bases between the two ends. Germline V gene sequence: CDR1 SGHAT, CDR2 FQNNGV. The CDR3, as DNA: TGTGCCAGCAGCAGAGAAGGGGATGGCTACACCTTC. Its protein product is CASSREGDGYTF.

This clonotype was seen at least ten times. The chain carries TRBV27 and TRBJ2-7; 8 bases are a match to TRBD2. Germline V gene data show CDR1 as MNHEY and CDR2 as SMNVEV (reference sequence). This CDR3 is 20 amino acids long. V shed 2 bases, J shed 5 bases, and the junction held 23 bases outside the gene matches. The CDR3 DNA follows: TGTGCCAGCAGTTTACCCGACGTTTCAGCGGGGGCATCACAAAAGGACGAGCAGTACTTC. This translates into CASSLPDVSAGASQKDEQYF.

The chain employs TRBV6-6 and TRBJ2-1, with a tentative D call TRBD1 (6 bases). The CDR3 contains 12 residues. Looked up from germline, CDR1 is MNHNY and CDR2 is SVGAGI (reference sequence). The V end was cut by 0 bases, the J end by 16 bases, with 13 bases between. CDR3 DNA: TGTGCCAGCAGTTACTCGAGGGGGTCCTCCTTCTTC. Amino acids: CASSYSRGSSFF.

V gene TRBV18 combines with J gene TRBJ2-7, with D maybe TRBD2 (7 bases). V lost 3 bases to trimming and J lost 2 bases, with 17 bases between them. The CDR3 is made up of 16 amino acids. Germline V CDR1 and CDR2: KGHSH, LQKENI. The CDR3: CASSPPVSGGPYEQYF. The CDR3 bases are TGTGCCAGCTCACCCCCAGTGTCGGGGGGCCCCTACGAGCAGTACTTC. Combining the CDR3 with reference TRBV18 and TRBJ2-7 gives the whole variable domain NAGVMQNPRHLVRRRGQEARLRCSPMKGHSHVYWYRQLPEEGLKFMVYLQKENIIDESGMPKERFSAEFPKEGPSILRIQQVVRGDSAAYFCASSPPVSGGPYEQYFGPGTRLTVT.

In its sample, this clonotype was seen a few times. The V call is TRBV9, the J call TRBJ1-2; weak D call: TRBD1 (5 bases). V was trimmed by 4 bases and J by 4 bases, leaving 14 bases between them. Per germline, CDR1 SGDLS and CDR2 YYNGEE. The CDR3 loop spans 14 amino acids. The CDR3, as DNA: TGTGCCAGCAGCCCTCAGGGACCGCTCTATGGCTACACCTTC. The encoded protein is CASSPQGPLYGYTF.

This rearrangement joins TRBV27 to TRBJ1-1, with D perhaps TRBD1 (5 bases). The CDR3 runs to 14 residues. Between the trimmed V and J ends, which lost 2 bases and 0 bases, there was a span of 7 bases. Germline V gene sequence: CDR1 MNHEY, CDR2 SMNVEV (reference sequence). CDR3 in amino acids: CASSLAGMNTEAFF. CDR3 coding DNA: TGTGCCAGCAGTTTAGCAGGGATGAACACTGAAGCTTTCTTT.

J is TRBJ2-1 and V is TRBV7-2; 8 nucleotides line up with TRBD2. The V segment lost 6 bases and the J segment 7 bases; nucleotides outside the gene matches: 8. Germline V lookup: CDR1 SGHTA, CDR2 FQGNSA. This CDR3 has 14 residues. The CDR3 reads CASRISGARNEQFF. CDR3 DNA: TGTGCCAGCAGGATTAGCGGGGCTAGGAATGAGCAGTTCTTC.